This T cell receptor beta chain is from a study of T cells in Graves' hyperthyroidism and ophthalmopathy. Study results and caveats: For ophthalmopathy, model prediction preceded onset by a median approximately 6 months.

Amplified TCR beta CDR3 regions derived from RNA transcripts. HTBI primers were employed in a first-round RT-PCR of the TCR CDR3. TCRdb reanalysed the multiplex PCR reads using MiXCR and keeps one entry per CDR3 protein. This sample has 300,000 to 400,000 distinct CDR3 sequences, with about 20% found just once. Calling Graves' hyperthyroidism stable meant ophthalmopathy did not progress within 18 months. This clonotype has more than one count but fewer than ten. The antigen remains undetermined. The specimen was blood. The receptor comes from a woman aged 50 to 60 with Graves' hyperthyroidism.

CDR3 sequence: CSVEGLAAIVQFF. The CDR3 region has the DNA TGCAGCGTTGAGGGACTAGCGGCCATTGTGCAGTTCTTC. The chain uses TRBV29-1 and TRBJ2-1; the match to TRBD2 covers 11 bases. The trim removed 3 bases at V and 12 bases at J, leaving 7 bases unmatched. The length of the CDR3 is 13 residues. The germline CDR1 and CDR2 sequences are SQVTM and ANQGSEA.